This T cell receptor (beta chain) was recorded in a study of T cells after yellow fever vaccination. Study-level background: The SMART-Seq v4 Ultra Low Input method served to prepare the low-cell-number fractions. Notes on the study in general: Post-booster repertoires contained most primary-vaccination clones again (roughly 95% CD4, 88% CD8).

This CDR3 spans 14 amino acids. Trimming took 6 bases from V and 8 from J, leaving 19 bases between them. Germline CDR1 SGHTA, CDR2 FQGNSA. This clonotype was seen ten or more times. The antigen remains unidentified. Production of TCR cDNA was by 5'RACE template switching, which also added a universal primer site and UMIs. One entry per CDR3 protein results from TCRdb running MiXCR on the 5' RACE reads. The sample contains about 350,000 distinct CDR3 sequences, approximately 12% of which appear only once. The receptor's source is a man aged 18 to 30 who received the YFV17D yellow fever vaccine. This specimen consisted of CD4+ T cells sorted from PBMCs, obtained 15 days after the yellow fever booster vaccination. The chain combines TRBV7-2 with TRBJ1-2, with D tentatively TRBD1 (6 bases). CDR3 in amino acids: CASRTGVGVVGYTF. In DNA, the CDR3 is TGTGCCAGCAGGACAGGAGTGGGGGTGGTGGGCTACACCTTC.